The rows below give T cell receptor beta chains drawn from one sample of a study of vaccination and CD4 T cells after COVID-19. TCRdb re-called the PCR reads through MiXCR, storing one row per CDR3 protein. Of roughly 2,300 distinct CDR3 sequences listed, about a sixth are singletons. The antigens these receptors bind are not known. The material sequenced was CD4+ T cells from blood, cultured in vitro. Receptors were obtained from a human donor in good health. CDR3s include the opening cysteine and the closing phenylalanine or tryptophan. A D gene is named only where the DNA matches it firmly. The size of a clone is reported for some rows only, either as once, few or many, or as a class for expanded clones.

clone_size,j_call,v_call,d_call,cdr3_nt,cdr3_aa
NA,TRBJ2-1,TRBV7-9,TRBD2,TGTGCCAGCAGCACACAGCAAACTAGCGGGAATTACAATGAGCAGTTCTTC,CASSTQQTSGNYNEQFF
medium-sized,TRBJ1-6,TRBV25-1,NA,TGTGCCAGCAGAGAATATAGTCATGGTTCACCCCTCCACTTT,CASREYSHGSPLHF
medium-sized,TRBJ1-5,TRBV7-6,NA,TGTGCCAGCAGCTTAGGGGATAATCAGCCCCAGCATTTT,CASSLGDNQPQHF
few,TRBJ2-3,TRBV2,TRBD2,TGTGCCAGCAACGGACTAGCGGGGGCCCTCAACACAGATACGCAGTATTTT,CASNGLAGALNTDTQYF
medium-sized,TRBJ2-3,TRBV20-1,NA,TGCAGTCGACCCCGGCTAACACGGGGCGATACGCAGTATTTT,CSRPRLTRGDTQYF
NA,TRBJ2-1,TRBV6-1,NA,TGTGCCAGCACCCTTGACACGGTCTACAATGAGCAGTTCTTC,CASTLDTVYNEQFF
few,TRBJ1-2,TRBV28,NA,TGTGCCAGCAGTTTACTTTCGGGGGCTTTGGATGGCTACACCTTC,CASSLLSGALDGYTF
NA,TRBJ1-6,TRBV6-1,NA,TGTGCCAGCAGCCCTGGGAGTGGGAACTCACCCCTCCACTTT,CASSPGSGNSPLHF
medium-sized,TRBJ1-5,TRBV6-5,NA,TGTGCCAGCAGTTACTCGAAGTGGGATGGTCAGCCCCAGCATTTT,CASSYSKWDGQPQHF
few,TRBJ2-6,TRBV6-2/TRBV6-3,TRBD1,TGTGCCAGCAGCTCAACGTGGGGGACAGGGGAGTGGGCTGGGGCCAACGTCCTGACTTTC,CASSSTWGTGEWAGANVLTF
NA,TRBJ2-5,TRBV20-1,NA,TGCAGTGCTAGGAAAGAGACCCAGTACTTC,CSARKETQYF
NA,TRBJ2-5,TRBV20-1,NA,TGCAGTGCCCCTTCCCTTCAAGAGACCCAGTACTTC,CSAPSLQETQYF
few,TRBJ2-2,TRBV20-1,TRBD1,TGCAGTGCTAGTAAATACAGGGGCGACGCCGGGGAGCTGTTTTTT,CSASKYRGDAGELFF
NA,TRBJ2-2,TRBV7-3,NA,TGTGCCAGCAGCTTAGGCGGCGCGAACACCGGGGAGCTGTTTTTT,CASSLGGANTGELFF
few,TRBJ2-7,TRBV5-1,NA,TGCGCCAGCAGACCAAACTTAGGCTCCTACGAGCAGTACTTC,CASRPNLGSYEQYF
NA,TRBJ2-3,TRBV30,NA,TGCTCCAGGTCCGGACCCGCTAGCACAGATACGCAGTATTTT,CSRSGPASTDTQYF
few,TRBJ1-5,TRBV11-2,TRBD1,TGTGCCAGCAGCTTATATCCCCCGGGACACCAGGGGGTAGAAAATCAGCCCCAGCATTTT,CASSLYPPGHQGVENQPQHF
medium-sized,TRBJ1-1,TRBV10-3,TRBD1,TGTGCCATCAGAGATTCAGGGGGCGCGGTTGAAGCTTTCTTT,CAIRDSGGAVEAFF
NA,TRBJ2-1,TRBV11-2,TRBD2,TGTGCCAGCAAGCCGGGACTAGCGGGAGTAAATGAGCAGTTCTTC,CASKPGLAGVNEQFF
NA,TRBJ1-1,TRBV5-1,NA,TGCGCCAGCAGCGACGACACAAACACTGAAGCTTTCTTT,CASSDDTNTEAFF
NA,TRBJ2-1,TRBV18,NA,TGTGCCAGCTCACCACAATCCCGTATGGAGCAGTTCTTC,CASSPQSRMEQFF
NA,TRBJ2-3,TRBV30,NA,TGTGCCTGGAGTCACGGGGCAGGGCGGAGGGCAGATACGCAGTATTTT,CAWSHGAGRRADTQYF
medium-sized,TRBJ2-1,TRBV20-1,TRBD2,TGCAGTGCTAAGGGAGGGGCGGGCTCCTACAATGAGCAGTTCTTC,CSAKGGAGSYNEQFF
NA,TRBJ2-2,TRBV29-1,NA,TGCAGCGTTCAAAAGATTACGAACACCGGGGAGCTGTTTTTT,CSVQKITNTGELFF
NA,TRBJ2-5,TRBV28,TRBD2,TGTGCCAGCAGCCAGACTAGCTTGAAGACCCAGTACTTC,CASSQTSLKTQYF
NA,TRBJ2-7,TRBV6-1,NA,TGTGCCAGCTCGAGGGACAACTCCTACGAGCAGTACTTC,CASSRDNSYEQYF
NA,TRBJ1-3,TRBV15,NA,TGTGCCACCAGCAGAGATCGGGTTGGTGGAAACACCATATATTTT,CATSRDRVGGNTIYF
few,TRBJ2-7,TRBV20-1,TRBD2,TGCAGTGCTGGCCAAGAGGATCTAGCGGGTTGGGGTGAGCAGTACTTC,CSAGQEDLAGWGEQYF
NA,TRBJ2-1,TRBV7-9,NA,TGTGCCAGCAGCTTAGCGGGGTCAAGGGGCAATGAGCAGTTCTTC,CASSLAGSRGNEQFF
few,TRBJ2-4,TRBV29-1,TRBD1,TGCAGCGTGGGACAGGGTTTCGAAAACATTCAGTACTTC,CSVGQGFENIQYF
few,TRBJ1-4,TRBV20-1,TRBD1,TGCAGTGCTAGTGCAGGGGGCCTCTATGATAATGAAAAACTGTTTTTT,CSASAGGLYDNEKLFF
medium-sized,TRBJ1-3,TRBV7-9,NA,TGTGCCAGCACCCCGGGGGGCTCGGGGTGGAACACCATATATTTT,CASTPGGSGWNTIYF
NA,TRBJ1-1,TRBV5-1,NA,TGCGCCAGCAGCTTGGCCCCGCCGAACACTGAAGCTTTCTTT,CASSLAPPNTEAFF
few,TRBJ1-5,TRBV14,NA,TGTGCCAGCAGCCAATCGAGTAGCAATCAGCCCCAGCATTTT,CASSQSSSNQPQHF
medium-sized,TRBJ1-5,TRBV19,NA,TGTGCCAGTAGCTTGCTGGGGGGTCAGCCCCAGCATTTT,CASSLLGGQPQHF
NA,TRBJ2-2,TRBV5-1,NA,TGCGCCAGCAGCACGACGGGTACCGGGGAGCTGTTTTTT,CASSTTGTGELFF
large,TRBJ1-5,TRBV7-2,NA,TGTGCCAGCACCACATATACAGGGCGCGGGAACAATCAGCCCCAGCATTTT,CASTTYTGRGNNQPQHF
NA,TRBJ1-5,TRBV30,TRBD1,TGTGCCTGGGATCTAGGGACAGGGAATCAGCCCCAGCATTTT,CAWDLGTGNQPQHF
NA,TRBJ1-1,TRBV30,NA,TGTGCCGCAACAGGAGCTAATACGAACACTGAAGCTTTCTTT,CAATGANTNTEAFF
medium-sized,TRBJ1-6,TRBV28,NA,TGTGCCACGATGGCCAAAGGGAATTCACCCCTCCACTTT,CATMAKGNSPLHF
few,TRBJ2-1,TRBV15,TRBD2,TGTGCCACCAGCTCGGGTCCGGGACTAGCGGGACCTAAAACAACCTACAATGAGCAGTTCTTC,CATSSGPGLAGPKTTYNEQFF
NA,TRBJ2-2,TRBV25-1,TRBD2,TGTGCCATTAGCGGGACGAACACCGGGGAGCTGTTTTTT,CAISGTNTGELFF
medium-sized,TRBJ1-5,TRBV19,TRBD1,TGTGCCAGTAGTAAATCCGGGACAGGGTTTCAGCCCCAGCATTTT,CASSKSGTGFQPQHF
NA,TRBJ1-1,TRBV14,NA,TGTGCCAGCAGCCGGCAGGTTAACACTGAAGCTTTCTTT,CASSRQVNTEAFF
few,TRBJ2-7,TRBV20-1,NA,TGCAGTGCTAGTGACAGCTCCTACGAGCAGTACTTC,CSASDSSYEQYF
few,TRBJ2-7,TRBV7-9,TRBD1,TGTGCCAGCAGCTTGAGGACAGGGGCCTCCTACGAGCAGTACTTC,CASSLRTGASYEQYF
NA,TRBJ1-5,TRBV5-6,NA,TGTGCCAGCAGCCGCGGGGCTCGAGAGCAGCCCCAGCATTTT,CASSRGAREQPQHF
few,TRBJ2-2,TRBV11-3,TRBD1,TGTGCCAGCAGCCCACCTTCGGGACAGGGGACCGGGGAGCTGTTTTTT,CASSPPSGQGTGELFF
few,TRBJ2-7,TRBV12-3/TRBV12-4,TRBD2,TGTGCCAGCAGTTTTCGGGACTACTCCTACGAGCAGTACTTC,CASSFRDYSYEQYF
medium-sized,TRBJ1-1,TRBV2,NA,TGTGCCAGCAGTGGGGACCGAATCACTGAAGCTTTCTTT,CASSGDRITEAFF
few,TRBJ2-7,TRBV7-8,TRBD1,TGTGCCAGCAGTGGCTCGGACAGGGGAATTTCCTACGAGCAGTACTTC,CASSGSDRGISYEQYF